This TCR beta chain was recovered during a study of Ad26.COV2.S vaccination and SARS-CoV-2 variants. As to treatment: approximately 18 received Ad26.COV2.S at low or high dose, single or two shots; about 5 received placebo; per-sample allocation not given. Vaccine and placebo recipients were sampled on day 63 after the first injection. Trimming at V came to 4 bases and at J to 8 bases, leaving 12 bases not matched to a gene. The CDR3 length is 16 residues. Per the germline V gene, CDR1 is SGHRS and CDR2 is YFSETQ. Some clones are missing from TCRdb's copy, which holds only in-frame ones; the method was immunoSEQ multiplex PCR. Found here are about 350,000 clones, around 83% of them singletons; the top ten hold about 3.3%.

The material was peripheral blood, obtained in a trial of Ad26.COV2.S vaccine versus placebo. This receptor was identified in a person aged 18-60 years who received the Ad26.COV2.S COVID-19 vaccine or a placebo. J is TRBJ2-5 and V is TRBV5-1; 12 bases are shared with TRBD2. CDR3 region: CASSPRASGGEGTQYF. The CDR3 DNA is TGCGCCAGCAGCCCCCGGGCTAGCGGGGGGGAAGGAACCCAGTACTTC.